A few counts support the clone carrying this TCR beta chain. These data originate in a study of blood T cell repertoires in COVID-19. Study summary: Collection of acute and convalescent COVID-19 samples took place in the United States, Italy and Spain.

The protocol was immunoSEQ multiplex PCR, while the TCRdb copy is restricted to in-frame clones and leaves out a portion. The sample includes around 40,000 clones, around 93% seen only once; the top ten take about 11%. The TCR sequence derives from a human donor in a cohort sampled during active COVID-19. The specimen was peripheral blood.

The CDR3 region is CASSDLPGTSTDTQYF. CDR3 coding DNA: TGTGCCAGCAGTGATCTGCCTGGGACAAGCACAGATACGCAGTATTTT. The rearrangement links TRBV6-4 to TRBJ2-3; a weak D match, TRBD1 (6 bases). This CDR3 contains 16 residues. V dropped 3 bases and J dropped 0 bases, with 13 bases sitting between them. Germline CDR1 is MRHNA and CDR2 is SNTAGT.